This T cell receptor (beta chain) was found in a study of T cells after posttransplantation cyclophosphamide. Study-level findings and limits: Recipient CMV seropositivity and CMV reactivation strongly tracked TRB clonality. Donor CD8+ memory clones often dominated recipient blood repertoires at later times.

Relative to its sample, this clone is medium-sized. The antigen is not known. Assay: immunoSEQ multiplex PCR; the TCRdb copy retains only in-frame clones and omits some. The record shows a few thousand clones for this sample, with no singletons present. Treatment was busulfan-fludarabine conditioning, a marrow graft, and cyclophosphamide on days +3 and +4. The CDR3 covers 15 residues. The V gene's germline CDR1 is MNHNS and CDR2 SASEGT. V trimming: 4 bases; J trimming: 4 bases; junction bases outside the gene matches: 5. The clonotype originates from a male patient between 55 and 70 years old who received an allogeneic stem cell transplant from a related donor and was CMV-positive. The graft donor may account for some of the T cells. The chain is built from TRBV6-1 and TRBJ2-7; 12 nucleotides line up with TRBD2. This specimen consisted of PBMCs, obtained after allogeneic stem cell transplant with posttransplant cyclophosphamide. CDR3 DNA sequence: TGTGCCAGCAGTGTAACTAGCGGGGGGCCTTACGAGCAGTACGTC. This translates into CASSVTSGGPYEQYV.